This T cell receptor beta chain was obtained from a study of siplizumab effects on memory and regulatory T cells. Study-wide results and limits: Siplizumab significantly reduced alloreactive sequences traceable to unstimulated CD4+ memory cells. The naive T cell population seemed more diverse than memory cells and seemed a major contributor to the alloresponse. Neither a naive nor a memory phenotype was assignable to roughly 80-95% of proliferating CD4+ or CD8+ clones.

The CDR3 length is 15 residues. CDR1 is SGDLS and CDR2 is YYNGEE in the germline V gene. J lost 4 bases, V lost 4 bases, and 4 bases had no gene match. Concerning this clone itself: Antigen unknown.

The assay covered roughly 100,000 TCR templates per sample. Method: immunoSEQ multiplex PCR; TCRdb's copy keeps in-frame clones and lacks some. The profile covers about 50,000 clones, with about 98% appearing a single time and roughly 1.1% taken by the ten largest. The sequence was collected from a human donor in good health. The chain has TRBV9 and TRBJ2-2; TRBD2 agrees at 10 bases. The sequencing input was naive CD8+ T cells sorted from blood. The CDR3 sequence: CASSILAGATGELFF. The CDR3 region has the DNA TGTGCCAGCAGCATTCTAGCGGGGGCCACCGGGGAGCTGTTTTTT.